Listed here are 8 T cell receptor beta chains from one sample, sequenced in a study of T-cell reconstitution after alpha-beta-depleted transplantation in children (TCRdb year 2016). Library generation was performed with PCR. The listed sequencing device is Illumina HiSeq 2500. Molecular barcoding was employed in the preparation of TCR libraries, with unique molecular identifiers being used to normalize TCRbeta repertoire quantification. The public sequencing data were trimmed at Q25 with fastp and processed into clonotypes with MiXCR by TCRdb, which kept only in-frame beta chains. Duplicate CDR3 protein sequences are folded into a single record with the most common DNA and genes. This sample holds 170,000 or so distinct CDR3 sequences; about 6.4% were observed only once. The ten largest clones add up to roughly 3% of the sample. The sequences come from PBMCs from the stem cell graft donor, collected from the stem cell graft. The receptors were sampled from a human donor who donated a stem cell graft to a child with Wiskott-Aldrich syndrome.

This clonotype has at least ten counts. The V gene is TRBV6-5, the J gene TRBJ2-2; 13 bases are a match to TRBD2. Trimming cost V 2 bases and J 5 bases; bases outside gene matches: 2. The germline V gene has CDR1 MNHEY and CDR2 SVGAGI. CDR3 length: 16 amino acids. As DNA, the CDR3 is TGTGCCAGCAGTTACGGACTAGCGGGAGCAACCGGGGAGCTGTTTTTT. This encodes CASSYGLAGATGELFF.

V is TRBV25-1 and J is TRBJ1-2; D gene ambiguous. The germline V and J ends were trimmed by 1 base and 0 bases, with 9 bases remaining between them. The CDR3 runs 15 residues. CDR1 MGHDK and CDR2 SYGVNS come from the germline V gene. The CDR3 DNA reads TGTGCCAGCAGTGAATCGGGGTGGGCTAACTATGGCTACACCTTC. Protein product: CASSESGWANYGYTF.

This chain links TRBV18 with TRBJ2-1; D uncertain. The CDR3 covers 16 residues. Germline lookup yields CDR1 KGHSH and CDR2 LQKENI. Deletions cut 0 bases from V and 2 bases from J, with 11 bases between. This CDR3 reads CASSPPTVAAYNEQFF. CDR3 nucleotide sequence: TGTGCCAGCTCACCACCGACTGTCGCTGCCTACAATGAGCAGTTCTTC. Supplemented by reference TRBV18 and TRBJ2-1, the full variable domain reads NAGVMQNPRHLVRRRGQEARLRCSPMKGHSHVYWYRQLPEEGLKFMVYLQKENIIDESGMPKERFSAEFPKEGPSILRIQQVVRGDSAAYFCASSPPTVAAYNEQFFGPGTRLTVL.

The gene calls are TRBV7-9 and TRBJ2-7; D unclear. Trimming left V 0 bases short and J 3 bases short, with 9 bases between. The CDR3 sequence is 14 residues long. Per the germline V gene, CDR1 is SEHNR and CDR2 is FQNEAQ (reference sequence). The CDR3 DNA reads TGTGCCAGCAGCTTAGCAAAGGTCGACTACGAGCAGTACTTC. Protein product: CASSLAKVDYEQYF.

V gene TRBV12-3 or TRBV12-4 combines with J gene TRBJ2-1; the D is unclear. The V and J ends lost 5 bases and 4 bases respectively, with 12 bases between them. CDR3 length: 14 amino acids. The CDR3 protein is CASSRPPKYNEQFF. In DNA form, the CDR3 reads TGTGCCAGCAGTCGCCCGCCGAAATACAATGAGCAGTTCTTC.

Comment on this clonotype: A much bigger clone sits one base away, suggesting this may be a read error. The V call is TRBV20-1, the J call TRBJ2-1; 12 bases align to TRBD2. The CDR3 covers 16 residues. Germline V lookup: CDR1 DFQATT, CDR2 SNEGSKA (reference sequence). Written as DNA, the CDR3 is TGCTGTGCTAGAGGGGCTAGCGGGGGGGCCTACAATGAGCAGTTCTTC. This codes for CCARGASGGAYNEQFF.

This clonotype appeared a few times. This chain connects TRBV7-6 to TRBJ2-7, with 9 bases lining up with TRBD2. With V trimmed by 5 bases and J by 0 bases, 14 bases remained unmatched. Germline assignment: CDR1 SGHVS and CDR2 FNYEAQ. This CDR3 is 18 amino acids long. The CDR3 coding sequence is TGTGCCAGCAGCCCTCGGGACGGTAGTAGCGGGGGCTCCTACGAGCAGTACTTC. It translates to CASSPRDGSSGGSYEQYF.

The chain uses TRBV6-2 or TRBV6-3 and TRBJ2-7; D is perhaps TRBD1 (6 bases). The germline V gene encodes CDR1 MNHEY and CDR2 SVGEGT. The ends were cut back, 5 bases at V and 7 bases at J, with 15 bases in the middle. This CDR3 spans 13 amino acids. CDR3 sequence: CASSPPGAWEQYF. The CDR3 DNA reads TGTGCCAGCAGTCCACCAGGGGCTTGGGAGCAGTACTTC.